The 13 T cell receptor beta chains listed next were all sequenced from one sample in a study of Tregs in tolerant kidney transplant recipients. The assay was immunoSEQ multiplex PCR, and TCRdb's table has in-frame clones only and misses some. Of 90,000 to 150,000 clones detected, around nine tenths appear once; the ten largest clones hold more than 0.5%. Input material: CD4+ T cells from blood. The receptors derive from a human donor in good health.

The chain couples TRBV6-5 to TRBJ1-1, with 7 positions matching TRBD1. The CDR3 is 13 amino acids. V lost 2 bases and J lost 7; bases outside the gene matches: 4. From germline, CDR1 is MNHEY and CDR2 SVGAGI. The CDR3 here is CASSYATGFEAFF. The CDR3 coding sequence is TGTGCCAGCAGTTACGCGACAGGGTTTGAAGCTTTCTTT.

V usage is TRBV7-9 and J usage is TRBJ2-7; D ambiguous. V shed 3 bases and J shed 5 bases, with 8 bases lying between them. The CDR3 has 12 amino acids. CDR1 is SEHNR and CDR2 is FQNEAQ in the germline V gene (reference sequence). The DNA of the CDR3 is TGTGCCAGCAGCTTTTTTGTTGACGAGCAGTACTTC. It is translated as CASSFFVDEQYF.

In nucleotides, the CDR3 is TGCGCCAGCAGCTTGGCGGGGACAGGGAACACCGGGGAGCTGTTTTTT. Its translation: CASSLAGTGNTGELFF. V is TRBV5-1 and J is TRBJ2-2; TRBD1 aligns across 8 bases. In germline, CDR1 is SGHRS, CDR2 YFSETQ. The CDR3 has 16 residues. The V gene end was trimmed by 0 bases and the J gene end by 1 base; junction bases not matched to a gene: 2.

This sequence joins TRBV18 and TRBJ2-1, with 7 bases identical to TRBD2. V lost 6 bases and J lost 5; bases outside the gene matches: 10. The CDR3 consists of 15 residues. Per the germline V gene, CDR1 is KGHSH and CDR2 is LQKENI. The CDR3 loop is CASSPRLAENNEQFF. The CDR3 nucleotides read TGTGCCAGCTCCCCGAGGCTAGCGGAGAACAATGAGCAGTTCTTC.

The genes are TRBV2 and TRBJ2-3; D is uncertain. CDR1 is SNHLY, CDR2 FYNNEI, per germline. The CDR3 spans 14 residues. The germline V and J ends were trimmed by 3 bases and 5 bases, with 12 bases remaining between them. CDR3: CASSDNFVGDTQYF. CDR3 bases: TGTGCCAGCAGTGATAATTTCGTTGGAGATACGCAGTATTTT. The full variable domain, its missing parts supplied by reference TRBV2 and TRBJ2-3, is EPEVTQTPSHQVTQMGQEVILRCVPISNHLYFYWYRQILGQKVEFLVSFYNNEISEKSEIFDDQFSVERPDGSNFTLKIRSTKLEDSAMYFCASSDNFVGDTQYFGPGTRLTVL.

The rearrangement links TRBV4-1 to TRBJ2-7, with D unclear. V lost 1 base to trimming and J lost 6 bases, with 13 bases between them. The CDR3 loop spans 14 amino acids. Germline CDR1 is MGHRA and CDR2 is YSYEKL. The CDR3 DNA sequence: TGCGCCAGCAGCCAAGTCGGTAGGGAACGCGAGCAGTACTTC. The encoded protein is CASSQVGREREQYF.

Only one count was recorded for this clone. This chain connects TRBV5-4 to TRBJ2-7; 8 bases fit TRBD1. J was trimmed by 5 bases and V by 2 bases; bases with no gene match: 6. The CDR3 covers 14 residues. Germline CDR1 reads SGHNT; CDR2 reads YYREEE (reference sequence). As DNA, the CDR3 is TGTGCCAGCAGCTTTACCCGGACAGGGCACGAGCAGTACTTC. Translated: CASSFTRTGHEQYF. The complete variable domain, with remaining parts taken from reference TRBV5-4 and TRBJ2-7, reads ETGVTQSPTHLIKTRGQQVTLRCSSQSGHNTVSWYQQALGQGPQFIFQYYREEENGRGNFPPRFSGLQFPNYSSELNVNALELDDSALYLCASSFTRTGHEQYFGPGTRLTVT.

The chain recombines TRBV2 with TRBJ2-3, with 9 nucleotides matching TRBD2. The CDR3 is made up of 19 amino acids. Germline loops: CDR1 SNHLY, CDR2 FYNNEI. Trimming cost V 0 bases and J 2 bases; bases outside gene matches: 12. DNA for the CDR3: TGTGCCAGCAGTGAAGCCGAGGGATTGAGCGGGAGGTCCACAGATACGCAGTATTTT. This encodes CASSEAEGLSGRSTDTQYF.

The chain couples TRBV30 to TRBJ1-4; D remains unclear. The CDR3 is 17 residues long. V was cut by 3 bases and J by 3 bases, with 20 bases left in between. Germline-derived CDR1 and CDR2 are GTSNPN and SVGIG (reference sequence). CDR3 coding DNA: TGTGCCTGGAGCCCCCGGGCCCGAATCCTCGCTAATGAAAAACTGTTTTTT. Translating it yields CAWSPRARILANEKLFF.

The genes are TRBV7-3 and TRBJ2-2, with TRBD2 identical over 12 bases. Germline V gives CDR1 SGHTA, CDR2 FQGTGA. V lost 5 bases to trimming and J lost 4 bases; unmatched junction nucleotides: 5. The CDR3 is made up of 16 amino acids. Here the CDR3 DNA reads TGTGCCAGCAGCCCACCTAGCGGGGGGGCCACCGGGGAGCTGTTTTTT. Amino acids: CASSPPSGGATGELFF. The full variable domain, in which reference TRBV7-3 and TRBJ2-2 provide the parts outside the CDR3, is GAGVSQTPSNKVTEKGKYVELRCDPISGHTALYWYRQSLGQGPEFLIYFQGTGAADDSGLPNDRFFAVRPEGSVSTLKIQRTERGDSAVYLCASSPPSGGATGELFFGEGSRLTVL.

The chain joins TRBV15 to TRBJ2-7; D possibly corresponds to TRBD2 (6 bases). Trimming pared 1 base from V and 5 bases from J, leaving 24 bases between. The germline CDR1 and CDR2 sequences are LNHNV and YYDKDF (reference sequence). This CDR3 region has 18 residues. CDR3 residues: CATSRVGGRLPSIHEQYF. CDR3 nucleotide sequence: TGTGCCACCAGCAGAGTGGGGGGTAGACTACCCTCTATCCACGAGCAGTACTTC.

The V call is TRBV7-2, the J call TRBJ2-1; 12 bases align to TRBD2. The ends lost 3 bases at V and 5 bases at J; junction bases unmatched: 2. This CDR3 region has 15 residues. Germline V lookup: CDR1 SGHTA, CDR2 FQGNSA. CDR3 loop: CASSFGLAGNNEQFF. The CDR3 nucleotides read TGTGCCAGCAGCTTCGGACTAGCGGGGAACAATGAGCAGTTCTTC.

V and J are TRBV6-5 and TRBJ2-1; tentative D call: TRBD2 (6 bases). Looked up from germline, CDR1 is MNHEY and CDR2 is SVGAGI. There are 15 residues in the CDR3. The ends were cut back, 4 bases at V and 4 bases at J, with 14 bases in the middle. The CDR3 sequence is CASSSRGGGYNEQFF. DNA for the CDR3: TGTGCCAGCAGTTCGCGGGGAGGCGGATACAATGAGCAGTTCTTC.